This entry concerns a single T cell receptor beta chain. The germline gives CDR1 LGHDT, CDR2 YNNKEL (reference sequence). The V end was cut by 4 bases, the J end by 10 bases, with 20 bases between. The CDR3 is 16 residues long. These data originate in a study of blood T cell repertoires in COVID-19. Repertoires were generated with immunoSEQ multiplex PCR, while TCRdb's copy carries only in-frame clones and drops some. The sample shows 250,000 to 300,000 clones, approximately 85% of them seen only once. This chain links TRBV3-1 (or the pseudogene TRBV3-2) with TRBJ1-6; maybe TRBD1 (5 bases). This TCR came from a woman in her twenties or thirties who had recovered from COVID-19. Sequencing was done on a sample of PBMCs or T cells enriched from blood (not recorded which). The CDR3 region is CASSPRGGSGGSPLHF. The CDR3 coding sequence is TGTGCCAGCAGCCCTCGGGGGGGTTCAGGCGGCTCACCCCTCCACTTT.